This section outlines one T cell receptor beta chain sequence together with its context. Its cognate antigen is unknown. The PCR contained 60 Vbeta and 13 Jbeta primers. The assay was immunoSEQ multiplex PCR, and TCRdb's table has in-frame clones only and misses some. The data hold approximately 150,000 clones, with under 90% observed a single time. The record originates from a study of cytomegalovirus exposure and HLA in healthy donors. In the study overall: Unique TCRs numbering about 87 million, obtained from HLA-typed donors, made up an early data release. Findings and limits, study-wide: According to a later analysis, most TCR beta chains associated with CMV appeared HLA-restricted.

Trimming pared 5 bases from V and 1 base from J, leaving 18 bases between. The CDR3 consists of 16 residues. CDR1 and CDR2 (germline): SGHVS, FQNEAQ. The sequence was obtained from a man between 25 and 39 years old in good health and CMV-seronegative. This rearrangement joins TRBV7-8 to TRBJ2-7; D possibly corresponds to TRBD2 (5 bases). Sequencing was done on a sample of PBMCs. CDR3 region: CASSAGSQRSSYEQYF. In DNA, the CDR3 is TGTGCCAGCAGCGCTGGTAGTCAGCGGAGTTCCTACGAGCAGTACTTC.